A selection of T cell receptor beta chains follows, all from one sample in a study of T-cell reconstitution after alpha-beta-depleted transplantation in children. TCRdb analysed the PCR reads with MiXCR anew, one entry per CDR3 protein. The sample holds about 460,000 distinct CDR3 sequences, over 9.5% seen once. The sequencing here drew on PBMCs, taken before TCRalphabeta/CD19-depleted stem cell transplant. The source is a child younger than 10 with inherited bone marrow failure, due to receive a stem cell transplant. Both conserved end residues are part of each CDR3. Fields, in order: J gene, V gene, clone size, D gene, CDR3 DNA, CDR3 protein. D genes are given only for firm matches. Only part of the rows carry a size: once, few, many, or a class if the clone is expanded.

TRBJ2-7	TRBV7-2	many	.	TGTGCCAGCAGCTTCGGGCCCGCCGGGAACGAGCAGTACTTC	CASSFGPAGNEQYF
TRBJ2-2	TRBV6-5	many	.	TGTGCCAGCACCCTTGGGGGGCCGAACACCGGGGAGCTGTTTTTT	CASTLGGPNTGELFF
TRBJ2-7	TRBV7-9	few	.	TGTGCCAGCAGTTCCGGAGACACAGACGAGCAGTACTTC	CASSSGDTDEQYF
TRBJ2-3	TRBV30	many	.	TGTGCCAGCCAAGGGGGGGATACGCAGTATTTT	CASQGGDTQYF
TRBJ2-7	TRBV7-2	few	TRBD2	TGTGCCAGCAGCTCCGCCGGGCTAGCGGGATTCTACGAGCAGTACTTC	CASSSAGLAGFYEQYF
TRBJ2-3	TRBV27	many	.	TGTGCCAGCAGGGACCGGATGGCAGATACGCAGTATTTT	CASRDRMADTQYF
TRBJ2-4	TRBV10-3	many	TRBD1	TGTGCCATCAGTGAGTCGCCACCCCGGACAGGGGATAACATTCAGTACTTC	CAISESPPRTGDNIQYF
TRBJ2-1	TRBV15	many	TRBD2	TGTGCCACCAGCAGGCTTCTCAGCGGGAGTAACAATGAGCAGTTCTTC	CATSRLLSGSNNEQFF
TRBJ1-1	TRBV5-4	few	.	TGTGCCAGCAGGCATAATCTGAGCCCTAACACTGAAGCTTTCTTT	CASRHNLSPNTEAFF
TRBJ2-6	TRBV12-3/TRBV12-4	.	.	TGTGCCAGCAGTTTAGGCAAACACAGGGTGGCGGGGGCCAACGTCCTGACTTTC	CASSLGKHRVAGANVLTF
TRBJ2-7	TRBV29-1	many	TRBD2	TGCAGCGCACTAGCGGGAGAATATGACGAGCAGTACTTC	CSALAGEYDEQYF
TRBJ2-3	TRBV2	many	TRBD1	TGTGCCAGCAGAGCGGACAGGGTTGGGACAGATACGCAGTATTTT	CASRADRVGTDTQYF
TRBJ2-2	TRBV20-1	many	TRBD2	TGCAGTGCTAGAGATTCGAGGACTAGCGGGACCGGCGGGGAGCTGTTTTTT	CSARDSRTSGTGGELFF
TRBJ2-7	TRBV25-1	many	.	TGTGCCAGCAGTGAAGGGGACCTCTACGAGCAGTACTTC	CASSEGDLYEQYF
TRBJ2-1	TRBV7-2	many	TRBD2	TGTGCCAGCAGCTCGGTTTACGCGGGAGCTTATGATGAGCAGTTCTTC	CASSSVYAGAYDEQFF
TRBJ2-1	TRBV2	few	TRBD2	TGTGCCAGCAGTGGCGTGGCACTAGCGGGAGGGCTCATAGTCTTC	CASSGVALAGGLIVF
TRBJ2-1	TRBV6-1	.	.	TGTGCCAGCAAATACGGGAACTTTGACAATGAGCAGTTCTTC	CASKYGNFDNEQFF
TRBJ2-5	TRBV5-1	many	.	TGCGCCAGCAGCGAACAGGGTCGGGAGACCCAGTACTTC	CASSEQGRETQYF
TRBJ2-1	TRBV5-1	.	TRBD2	TGCGCCAGCAGCTTGCTGCTAGCGGGAGATATGGCCTACAATGAGCAGTTCTTC	CASSLLLAGDMAYNEQFF
TRBJ2-3	TRBV5-5	many	.	TGTGCCAGCAGCCAAATCTCAGATACGCAGTATTTT	CASSQISDTQYF
TRBJ1-6	TRBV4-3	many	.	TGCGCCAGCAGCCAAGATGCCGGGGGGAGCTCCTATAATTCACCCCTCTACTTT	CASSQDAGGSSYNSPLYF
TRBJ1-2	TRBV30	.	.	TGTGCCTGGAGTGTCGGCGGACCTAACTATGGCTACACCTTC	CAWSVGGPNYGYTF
TRBJ2-7	TRBV15	many	.	TGTGCCACCAGCAGAGAGAGGACAGACTTCTACGAGCAGTACTTC	CATSRERTDFYEQYF
TRBJ1-4	TRBV4-2	few	.	TGTGCCAGCAGCCAAACTCACCGGGATCGTAATGAAAAACTGTTTTTT	CASSQTHRDRNEKLFF
TRBJ1-1	TRBV7-9	many	.	TGTGCCAGCAGCTTGGAGACTGAAGCTTTCTTT	CASSLETEAFF
TRBJ2-2	TRBV29-1	many	.	TGCAGCGTTGAAAAAGGGACCGGGGAGCTGTTTTTT	CSVEKGTGELFF